The source of this T cell receptor (beta chain) is a study of cytomegalovirus exposure and HLA in healthy donors. Study details: A prior study identified 100 million to 130 million unique TCR beta sequences from 190 million or so T cells.

The CDR3 is made up of 19 amino acids. The V and J ends lost 0 bases and 2 bases, in that order; junction bases with no gene match: 14. Germline CDR1 is SGHNT and CDR2 is YYREEE (reference sequence). This clone came up a few times. What it binds is not known. General study points: Further analysis was carried out later, and it showed several of the most significant clusters appearing linked to common viral pathogens. In a later analysis, HLA-associated TCR beta chains were more clonally expanded than equally common others. Most CMV-associated TCR beta chains appeared HLA-restricted in a later analysis.

Researchers ran the PCR with 60 Vbeta and 13 Jbeta primers. The protocol was immunoSEQ multiplex PCR, while the TCRdb copy is restricted to in-frame clones and leaves out a portion. The data show some 98,000 clones, with roughly two thirds seen just once and roughly 2.5% held by the top ten. Sequenced sample: PBMCs. This TCR derives from a man aged 50-59 years in good health and CMV-seronegative. V usage is TRBV5-4 and J usage is TRBJ2-3, with TRBD2 matching over 8 bases. CDR3 loop: CASSLGPLSGGRVTDTQYF. The CDR3, as DNA: TGTGCCAGCAGCTTGGGGCCCCTCTCGGGAGGGAGGGTCACAGATACGCAGTATTTT.